This T cell receptor beta chain was retrieved from a study of CD8 T cells in ankylosing spondylitis. About this clonotype itself: No antigen is known for it.

TCRdb analysed the 5' RACE reads with MiXCR anew, one entry per CDR3 protein. The sample carries nearly 350,000 distinct CDR3 sequences, about 14% recorded once. Germline V gene data show CDR1 as SGHRS and CDR2 as YFSETQ. The CDR3 runs to 12 residues. V was shortened by 2 bases and J by 5 bases, with 8 bases between the two germline ends. Broader study findings: Typical of ankylosing spondylitis blood, it appeared, was a TCR beta motif of 7 or 8 highly homologous variants. Disease-linked clones had a CD8+ phenotype and relatively low frequency in peripheral blood.

What was sequenced was blood, either unsorted or a sorted T cell fraction (not recorded which). This TCR derives from a male donor with ankylosing spondylitis or in good health (not recorded which). V usage is TRBV5-1 and J usage is TRBJ2-7, with D unresolved. The CDR3 nucleotides are TGCGCCAGCAGCTTAGGGCCCAACGAGCAGTACTTC. Protein sequence: CASSLGPNEQYF.